These 2 T cell receptor beta chains were sequenced from one sample in a study of T-cell memory formation after mild COVID-19. TCRdb processed the 5' RACE reads anew with MiXCR; each CDR3 protein has one entry. The sample includes fewer than 500,000 distinct CDR3 sequences, roughly 23% of them seen just once. What was sequenced was PBMCs or a T cell subset sorted from them (not recorded which). These receptors were collected from an adult woman who had mild COVID-19 (a few samples of this study predate the infection). Cell type and time point are not known.

The J gene is TRBJ1-2, the V gene TRBV7-2, with a tentative D call TRBD1 (6 bases). CDR3 length equals 12 residues. The V and J ends lost 7 bases and 9 bases respectively, with 15 bases between them. Germline V gene sequence: CDR1 SGHTA, CDR2 FQGNSA. The CDR3 sequence is CASNEQGRSYTF. CDR3 DNA: TGTGCCAGCAACGAGCAGGGGAGAAGCTACACCTTC.

The rearrangement links TRBV25-1 to TRBJ1-2, with D hard to call. Trimming shortened V by 4 bases and J by 7 bases, and 10 bases separated the two germline ends. The CDR3 totals 12 residues. Germline lookup yields CDR1 MGHDK and CDR2 SYGVNS. CDR3 sequence (DNA): TGTGCCAGCAGTGTGGGCGCATCTGGCTACACCTTC. This encodes CASSVGASGYTF.